The clone carrying this TCR beta chain appeared a few times. J lost 5 bases, V lost 0 bases, and 8 bases had no gene match. Germline V gene sequence: CDR1 LGHNA, CDR2 YNFKEQ. CDR3 length: 17 residues. TCRdb called the 5' RACE reads again in MiXCR, with one record for every CDR3 protein. The data hold tens of thousands of distinct CDR3 sequences, with about a quarter observed a single time. The sample comes from a study of T-cell memory formation after mild COVID-19. The gene calls are TRBV4-2 and TRBJ2-1; 9 bases fit TRBD1. The TCR comes from a man in his late teens or twenties who had mild COVID-19 (a few samples of this study predate the infection). Cell type and time point are not known. Sequences were obtained from PBMCs or a T cell subset sorted from them (not recorded which). The CDR3, as DNA: TGTGCCAGCAGCCAAGATCAAGCGGGACAGGGACACAATGAGCAGTTCTTC. Protein product: CASSQDQAGQGHNEQFF.